This T cell receptor (beta chain) was documented in a study of blood T cell repertoires in COVID-19. In this sample, this clone turned up a few times. The V gene's germline CDR1 is SEHNR and CDR2 FQNEAQ (reference sequence). The V gene end was trimmed by 5 bases and the J gene end by 11 bases; junction bases not matched to a gene: 8. This CDR3 is 12 amino acids long. Clones were read by immunoSEQ multiplex PCR, and TCRdb kept only the in-frame ones, dropping some. The sample carries 230,000 or so clones, more than 65% recorded once. Sequenced sample: peripheral blood. V usage is TRBV7-9 and J usage is TRBJ1-1; 7 bases align to TRBD1. The clonotype was recovered from a man over 45 with active or convalescent COVID-19. DNA for the CDR3: TGTGCCAGCAGCCTAAAAGGGGGCGACGCTTTCTTT. Translated, it gives CASSLKGGDAFF.